The 5 T cell receptor beta chains listed next were all sequenced from one sample in a study of blood T cells in healthy people across ages. Combining a sample-barcoded 5' primer with a J-beta primer mix, a second PCR ran for about 6 to 12 cycles. TCRdb ran MiXCR on the 5' RACE reads and lists one entry per CDR3 protein. The table shows approximately 700,000 distinct CDR3 sequences, with 32% occurring only once. Sequences were obtained from blood. These receptor sequences come from an elderly woman in good health.

The V and J genes are TRBV7-2 and TRBJ2-3; D call uncertain. From germline, CDR1 is SGHTA and CDR2 FQGNSA. The CDR3 has 16 residues. Trimming removed 1 base at V and 0 bases at J, with 11 bases between. CDR3 bases: TGTGCCAGCAGCTTAGGGCAGTCTACTAGCACAGATACGCAGTATTTT. Protein: CASSLGQSTSTDTQYF.

This clonotype appeared many times. V gene TRBV20-1 combines with J gene TRBJ1-2; the D is unclear. CDR1 DFQATT and CDR2 SNEGSKA come from the germline V gene (reference sequence). This CDR3 contains 13 residues. Trimming took 0 bases from V and 0 from J, leaving 5 bases between them. This CDR3 is CSAREGANYGYTF. Written as DNA, the CDR3 is TGCAGTGCTAGAGAGGGCGCTAACTATGGCTACACCTTC.

Details on this clonotype: A much more abundant neighbour one base away suggests this may be a read error. The chain links TRBV29-1 to TRBJ2-1; maybe TRBD2 (5 bases). CDR1 SQVTM and CDR2 ANQGSEA come from the germline V gene. This CDR3 has 13 amino acids. Trimming pared 3 bases from V and 13 bases from J, leaving 19 bases between. The CDR3 DNA reads TGCAGCGTTGATGAATTGATTGGGGAGACCCAGTTCTTC. This translates into CSVDELIGETQFF.

About this clonotype: One base away lies a much larger clone, so this may be a sequencing read error. The chain couples TRBV7-9 to TRBJ2-5, with D possibly being TRBD1 (5 bases). Germline V gives CDR1 SEHNR, CDR2 FQNEAQ (reference sequence). This CDR3 region has 15 residues. The CDR3 loop reads CASGLEAGLQETQYF. The CDR3 nucleotides are TGTGCCAGCGGCTTAGAAGCAGGGCTACAAGAGACCCAGTACTTC.

In its sample, this clonotype was seen many times. This chain joins TRBV7-2 and TRBJ2-3, with 7 bases aligning to TRBD1. V shed 4 bases, J shed 2 bases, and the junction held 3 bases outside the gene matches. Germline V gene sequence: CDR1 SGHTA, CDR2 FQGNSA. The CDR3 is made up of 14 amino acids. The CDR3 loop is CASSWTGATDTQYF. The CDR3 coding sequence is TGTGCCAGCAGCTGGACAGGAGCCACAGATACGCAGTATTTT.